These T cell receptor beta chains were read from a single sample in a study of T cells expressing NK-cell markers. TCRdb reanalyzed the 5' RACE reads, giving one entry per CDR3 protein sequence and no DNA. The listing contains a few hundred thousand distinct CDR3 sequences. Specimen: blood T cells: a sorted CD56 or NKG2C T cell subset, CD4+ or CD8+ T cells, or bulk PBMC T cells (not recorded which). The receptor source for this set is a man aged 18-75 years in good health. The CDR3 runs from the conserved cysteine through the conserved F or W.

TRBV18	TRBJ2-7	CASSPTLGQGAYEQYF
TRBV10-3	TRBJ1-2	CAISPGQYNYGYTF
TRBV4-2	TRBJ2-3	CASSLGLITDTQYF
TRBV5-1	TRBJ1-2	CASSLGTDYGYTF
TRBV6-2/TRBV6-3	TRBJ1-6	CASSYVGRSQSPLHF
TRBV9	TRBJ2-5	CASSVVGALGETQYF
TRBV10-2	TRBJ2-5	CASSYTSSRTQETQYF
TRBV29-1	TRBJ1-1	CSVDPGTNTEAFF
TRBV6-5	TRBJ1-2	CASSLPTGGKGYTF
TRBV3-1	TRBJ1-2	CASSQEGGYYGYTF
TRBV5-5	TRBJ1-5	CASSSLDRGGNQPQHF
TRBV5-1	TRBJ1-1	CASSKEGTGGTEAFF
TRBV5-4	TRBJ2-1	CASSSPVKYNEQFF
TRBV2	TRBJ2-4	CASSEEAALAKNIQYF
TRBV5-6	TRBJ1-2	CASSSTDWGYGYTF
TRBV5-1	TRBJ1-2	CASSGDRNGYTF
TRBV9	TRBJ1-2	CASSQGQGPRVQNYGYTF
TRBV6-1	TRBJ2-4	CASWARRGKNIQYF
TRBV6-5	TRBJ2-5	CASSFQGRIQETQYF
TRBV5-1	TRBJ1-2	CASSAGDRGYYGYTF
TRBV2	TRBJ2-6	CASRDRGTGANVLTF
TRBV2	TRBJ2-7	CASRGNPAGYEQYF
TRBV4-1	TRBJ2-5	CASSQGDRVQETQYF
TRBV20-1	TRBJ2-1	CSAVPPRYSNEQFF
TRBV20-1	TRBJ1-1	CSAKQGGLDRGTEAFF
TRBV29-1	TRBJ1-1	CSVVDRETEAFF
TRBV12-3/TRBV12-4	TRBJ1-2	CASSLGKDRVNYGYTF
TRBV5-5	TRBJ2-3	CASSLEWQTSTDTQYF
TRBV6-1	TRBJ1-1	CASRKAQGGSAEAFF